Each of the 5 T cell receptor beta chains below was sequenced from the same sample in a study of cytomegalovirus exposure and HLA in healthy donors. The PCR was carried out with 60 Vbeta primers and 13 Jbeta primers. Sequencing used immunoSEQ multiplex PCR; TCRdb keeps in-frame clones, though not all of them. The top ten hold around 13% of the sample, which has 130,000 to 150,000 clones, 65% to 80% seen once. Sample: PBMCs. The receptor source for this set is a man in his forties in good health and CMV-seropositive.

The V gene is TRBV9, the J gene TRBJ2-1; 7 bases map to TRBD2. Losses at the gene ends were 0 bases for V and 4 bases for J; bases not matched to a gene: 10. The CDR3 totals 17 residues. Germline V lookup: CDR1 SGDLS, CDR2 YYNGEE. CDR3 bases: TGTGCCAGCAGCGTAGGTCCGGGGCTAGCGGTTTACAATGAGCAGTTCTTC. It codes for CASSVGPGLAVYNEQFF.

A few counts support this clone. The chain has TRBV28 and TRBJ2-1; 13 nucleotides align to TRBD2. CDR1 MDHEN and CDR2 SYDVKM come from the germline V gene. The trim removed 3 bases at V and 10 bases at J, leaving 12 bases unmatched. The CDR3 runs 17 residues. CDR3 nucleotides: TGTGCCAGCAGTTTCCGACAACTAGCGGGAGGGCCCGGGGAGCAGTTCTTC. This codes for CASSFRQLAGGPGEQFF.

V gene TRBV7-2 combines with J gene TRBJ2-1; TRBD1 matches at 8 bases. Germline V CDR1 and CDR2: SGHTA, FQGNSA. With V trimmed by 1 base and J by 8 bases, 13 bases remained unmatched. The CDR3 is 17 residues long. The CDR3 reads CASSLVGQGLGVDEQFF. The CDR3 region has the DNA TGTGCCAGCAGCTTAGTAGGACAGGGCCTTGGGGTGGATGAGCAGTTCTTC. The complete variable domain, with remaining parts taken from reference TRBV7-2 and TRBJ2-1, reads GAGVSQSPSNKVTEKGKDVELRCDPISGHTALYWYRQSLGQGLEFLIYFQGNSAPDKSGLPSDRFSAERTGGSVSTLTIQRTQQEDSAVYLCASSLVGQGLGVDEQFFGPGTRLTVL.

V is TRBV11-2 and J is TRBJ2-1; the match to TRBD2 covers 11 bases. Germline trimming cut 1 base from V and 7 bases from J; bases unmatched to any gene: 3. The CDR3 runs 15 residues. Germline CDR1 and CDR2: SGHAT and FQNNGV. The CDR3 here is CASSLGTSGSNEQFF. CDR3 nucleotides: TGTGCCAGCAGCTTAGGCACTAGCGGGAGTAATGAGCAGTTCTTC.

The V and J genes are TRBV7-2 and TRBJ2-6; the match to TRBD1 covers 7 bases. The J segment lost 2 bases and the V segment lost 4 bases, leaving 8 bases of the junction unmatched. The CDR3 runs to 17 residues. The germline CDR1 and CDR2 sequences are SGHTA and FQGNSA. The CDR3 is CASSSRKTGPGANVLTF. CDR3 in DNA: TGTGCCAGCAGCTCCCGGAAGACAGGGCCTGGGGCCAACGTCCTGACTTTC.